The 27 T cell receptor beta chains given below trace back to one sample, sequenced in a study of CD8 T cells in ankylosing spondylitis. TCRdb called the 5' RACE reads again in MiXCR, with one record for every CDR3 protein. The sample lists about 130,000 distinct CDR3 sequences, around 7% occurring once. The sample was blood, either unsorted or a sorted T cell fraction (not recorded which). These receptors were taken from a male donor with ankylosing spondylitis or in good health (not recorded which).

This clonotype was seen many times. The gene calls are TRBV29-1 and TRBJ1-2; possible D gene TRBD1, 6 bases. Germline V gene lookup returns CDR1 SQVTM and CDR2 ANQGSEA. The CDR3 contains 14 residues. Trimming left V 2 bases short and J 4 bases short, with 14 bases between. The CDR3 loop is CSVELRGGFYGYTF. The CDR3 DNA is TGCAGCGTTGAATTGAGGGGGGGATTCTATGGCTACACCTTC.

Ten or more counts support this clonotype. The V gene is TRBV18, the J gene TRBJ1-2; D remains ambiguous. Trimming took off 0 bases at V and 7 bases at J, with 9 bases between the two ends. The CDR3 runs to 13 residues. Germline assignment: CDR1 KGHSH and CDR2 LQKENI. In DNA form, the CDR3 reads TGTGCCAGCTCACCACCGGCAGATCGTGGCTACACCTTC. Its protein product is CASSPPADRGYTF.

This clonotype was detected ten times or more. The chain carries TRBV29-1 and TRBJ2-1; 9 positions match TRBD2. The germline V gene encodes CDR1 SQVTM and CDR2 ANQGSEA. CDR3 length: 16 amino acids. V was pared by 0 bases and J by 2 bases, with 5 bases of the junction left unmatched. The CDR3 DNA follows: TGCAGCGTTGAAGATCCAGCGGGAGGCCCCTACAATGAGCAGTTCTTC. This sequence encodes CSVEDPAGGPYNEQFF.

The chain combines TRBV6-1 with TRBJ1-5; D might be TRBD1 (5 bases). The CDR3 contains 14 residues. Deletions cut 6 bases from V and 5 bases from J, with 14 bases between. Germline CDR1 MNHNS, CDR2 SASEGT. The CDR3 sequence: CASRNPEGHQPQHF. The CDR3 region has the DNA TGTGCCAGCAGAAACCCAGAGGGGCATCAGCCCCAGCATTTT.

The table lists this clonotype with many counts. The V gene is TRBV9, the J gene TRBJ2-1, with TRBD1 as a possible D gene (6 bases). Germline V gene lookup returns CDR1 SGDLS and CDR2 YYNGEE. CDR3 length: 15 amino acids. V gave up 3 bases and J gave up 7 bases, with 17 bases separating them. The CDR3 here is CASSARTDSTNEQFF. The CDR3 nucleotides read TGTGCCAGCAGCGCCCGGACAGACTCAACAAATGAGCAGTTCTTC.

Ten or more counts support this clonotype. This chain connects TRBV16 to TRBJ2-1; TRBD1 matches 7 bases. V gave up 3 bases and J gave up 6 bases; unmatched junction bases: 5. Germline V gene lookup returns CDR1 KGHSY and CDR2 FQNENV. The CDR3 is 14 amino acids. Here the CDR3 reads CASSQDRSLNEQFF. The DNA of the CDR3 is TGTGCCAGCAGCCAGGACAGGTCGCTCAATGAGCAGTTCTTC.

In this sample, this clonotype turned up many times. The CDR3 region is CASSRSGGSYEQYF. CDR3 in DNA: TGTGCCAGCAGTCGTAGCGGAGGGTCCTACGAGCAGTACTTC. This chain joins TRBV6-2 or TRBV6-3 and TRBJ2-7; TRBD2 is a possible D gene (6 bases). The CDR3 is made up of 14 amino acids. Germline V gives CDR1 MNHEY, CDR2 SVGEGT. V dropped 5 bases and J dropped 1 base, with 12 bases sitting between them.

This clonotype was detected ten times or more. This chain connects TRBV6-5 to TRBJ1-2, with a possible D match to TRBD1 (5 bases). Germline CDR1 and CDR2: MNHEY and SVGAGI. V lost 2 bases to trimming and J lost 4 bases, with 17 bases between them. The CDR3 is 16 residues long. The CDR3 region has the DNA TGTGCCAGCAGTTACACGACAGACCCCCTAACCTATGGCTACACCTTC. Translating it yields CASSYTTDPLTYGYTF.

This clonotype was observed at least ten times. As DNA, the CDR3 is TGCGCCAGCAGCCCGGACGGATACACTGAAGCTTTCTTT. Its translation: CASSPDGYTEAFF. The rearrangement joins TRBV5-1 to TRBJ1-1; D is unclear. This CDR3 is built from 13 residues. The V gene's germline CDR1 is SGHRS and CDR2 YFSETQ. V was cut by 4 bases and J by 3 bases, with 10 bases left in between.

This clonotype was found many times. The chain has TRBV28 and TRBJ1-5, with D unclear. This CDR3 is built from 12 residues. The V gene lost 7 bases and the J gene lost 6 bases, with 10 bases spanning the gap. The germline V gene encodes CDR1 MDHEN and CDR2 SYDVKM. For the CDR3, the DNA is TGTGCCAGCACCACTTCGGGTCAGCCCCAGCATTTT. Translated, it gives CASTTSGQPQHF.

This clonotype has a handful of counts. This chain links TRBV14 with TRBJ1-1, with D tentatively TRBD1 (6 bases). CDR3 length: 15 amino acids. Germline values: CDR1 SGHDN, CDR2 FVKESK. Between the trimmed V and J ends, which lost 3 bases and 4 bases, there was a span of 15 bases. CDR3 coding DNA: TGTGCCAGCAGCCACGGGGGGCTCCCCGGCACTGAAGCTTTCTTT. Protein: CASSHGGLPGTEAFF.

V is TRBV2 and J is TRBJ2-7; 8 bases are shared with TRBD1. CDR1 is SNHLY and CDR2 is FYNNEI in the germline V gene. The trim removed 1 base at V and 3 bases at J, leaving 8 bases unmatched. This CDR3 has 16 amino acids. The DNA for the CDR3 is TGTGCCAGCAGTGAAGATGGGAGGACAGGGAGCTACGAGCAGTACTTC. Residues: CASSEDGRTGSYEQYF.

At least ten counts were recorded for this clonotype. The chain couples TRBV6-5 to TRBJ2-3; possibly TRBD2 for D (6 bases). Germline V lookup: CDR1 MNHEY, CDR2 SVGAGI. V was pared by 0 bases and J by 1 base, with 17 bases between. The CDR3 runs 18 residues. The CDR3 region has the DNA TGTGCCAGCAGTTACTCGATAGGTTTCCAGCGGGGCACAGATACGCAGTATTTT. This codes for CASSYSIGFQRGTDTQYF.

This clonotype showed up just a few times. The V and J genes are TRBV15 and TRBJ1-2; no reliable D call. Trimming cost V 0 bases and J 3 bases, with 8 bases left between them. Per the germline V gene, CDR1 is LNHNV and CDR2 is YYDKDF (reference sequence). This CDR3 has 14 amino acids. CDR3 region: CATSREGLYYGYTF. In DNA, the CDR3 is TGTGCCACCAGCAGAGAGGGCCTATACTATGGCTACACCTTC. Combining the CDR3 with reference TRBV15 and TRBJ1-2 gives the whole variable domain DAMVIQNPRYQVTQFGKPVTLSCSQTLNHNVMYWYQQKSSQAPKLLFHYYDKDFNNEADTPDNFQSRRPNTSFCFLDIRSPGLGDTAMYLCATSREGLYYGYTFGSGTRLTVV.

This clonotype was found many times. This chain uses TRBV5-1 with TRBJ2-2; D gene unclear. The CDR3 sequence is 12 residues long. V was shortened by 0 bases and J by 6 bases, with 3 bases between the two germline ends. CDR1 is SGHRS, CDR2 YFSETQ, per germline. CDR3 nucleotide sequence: TGCGCCAGCAGCTTGGATGCCGGGGAGCTGTTTTTT. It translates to CASSLDAGELFF.

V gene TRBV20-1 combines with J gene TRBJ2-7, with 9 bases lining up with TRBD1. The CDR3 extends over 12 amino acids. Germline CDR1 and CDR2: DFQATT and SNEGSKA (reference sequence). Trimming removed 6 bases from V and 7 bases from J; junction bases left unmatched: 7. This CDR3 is CSAPQGAQEQYF. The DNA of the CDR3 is TGCAGTGCGCCACAGGGGGCGCAAGAGCAGTACTTC.

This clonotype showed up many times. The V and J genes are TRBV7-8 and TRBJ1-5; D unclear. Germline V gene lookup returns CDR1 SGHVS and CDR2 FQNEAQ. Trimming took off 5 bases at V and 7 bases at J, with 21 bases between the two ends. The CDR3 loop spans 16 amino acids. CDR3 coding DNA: TGTGCCAGCAGCGCAGCAGTTGGGGAAGGGCACCAGCCCCAGCATTTT. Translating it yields CASSAAVGEGHQPQHF.

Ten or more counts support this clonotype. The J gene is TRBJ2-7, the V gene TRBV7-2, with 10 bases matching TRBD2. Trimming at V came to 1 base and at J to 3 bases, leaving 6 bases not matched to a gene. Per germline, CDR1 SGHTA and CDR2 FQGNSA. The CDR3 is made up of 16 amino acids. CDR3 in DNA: TGTGCCAGCAGCTTAGATGCTAGCGGGAGATTCTACGAGCAGTACTTC. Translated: CASSLDASGRFYEQYF.

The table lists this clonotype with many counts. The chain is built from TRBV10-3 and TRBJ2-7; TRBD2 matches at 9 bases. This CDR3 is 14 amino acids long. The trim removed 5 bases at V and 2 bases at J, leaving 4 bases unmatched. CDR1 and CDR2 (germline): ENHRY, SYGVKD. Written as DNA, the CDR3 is TGTGCCATCAGTAGGTCTAGCGGGGCCTACGAGCAGTACTTC. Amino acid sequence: CAISRSSGAYEQYF.

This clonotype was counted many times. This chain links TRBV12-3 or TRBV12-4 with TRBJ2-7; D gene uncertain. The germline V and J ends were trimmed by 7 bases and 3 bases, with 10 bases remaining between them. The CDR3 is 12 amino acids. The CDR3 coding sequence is TGTGCCAGCAAAGCCGACTTCTACGAGCAGTACTTC. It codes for CASKADFYEQYF.

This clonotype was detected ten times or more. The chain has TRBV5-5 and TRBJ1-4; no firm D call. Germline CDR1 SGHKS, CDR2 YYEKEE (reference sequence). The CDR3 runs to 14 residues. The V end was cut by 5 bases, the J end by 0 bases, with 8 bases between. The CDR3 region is CASREGATNEKLFF. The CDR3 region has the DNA TGTGCCAGCAGGGAGGGAGCAACTAATGAAAAACTGTTTTTT.

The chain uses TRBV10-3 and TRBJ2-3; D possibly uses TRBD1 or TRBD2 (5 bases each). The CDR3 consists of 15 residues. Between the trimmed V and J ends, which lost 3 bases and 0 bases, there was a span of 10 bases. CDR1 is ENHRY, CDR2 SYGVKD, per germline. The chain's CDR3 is CAISDGTPSTDTQYF. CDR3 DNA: TGTGCCATCAGTGACGGGACGCCTAGCACAGATACGCAGTATTTT.

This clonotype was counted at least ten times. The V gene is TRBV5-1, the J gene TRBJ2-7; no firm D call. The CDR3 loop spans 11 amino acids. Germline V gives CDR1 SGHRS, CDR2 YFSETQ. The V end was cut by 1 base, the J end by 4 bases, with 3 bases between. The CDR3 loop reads CASSLIYEQYF. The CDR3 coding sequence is TGCGCCAGCAGCTTGATTTACGAGCAGTACTTC.

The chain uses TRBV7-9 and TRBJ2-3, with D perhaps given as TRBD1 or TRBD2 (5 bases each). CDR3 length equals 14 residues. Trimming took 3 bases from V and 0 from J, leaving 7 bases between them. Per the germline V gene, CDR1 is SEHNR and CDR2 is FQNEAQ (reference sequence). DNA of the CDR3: TGTGCCAGCAGCTTGGGGGTGAGCACAGATACGCAGTATTTT. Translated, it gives CASSLGVSTDTQYF.

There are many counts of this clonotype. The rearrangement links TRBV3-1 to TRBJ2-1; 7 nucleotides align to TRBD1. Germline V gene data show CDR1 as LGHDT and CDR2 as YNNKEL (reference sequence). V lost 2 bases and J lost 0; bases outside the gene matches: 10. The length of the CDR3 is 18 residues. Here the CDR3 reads CASSQRRQGKSSYNEQFF. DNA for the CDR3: TGTGCCAGCAGCCAACGCCGACAGGGTAAAAGCTCCTACAATGAGCAGTTCTTC.

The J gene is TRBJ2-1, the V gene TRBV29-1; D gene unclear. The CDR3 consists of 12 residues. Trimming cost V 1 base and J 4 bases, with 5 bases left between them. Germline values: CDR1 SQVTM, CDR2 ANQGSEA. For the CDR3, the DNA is TGCAGCGTTGAAGTCCTTTACAATGAGCAGTTCTTC. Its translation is CSVEVLYNEQFF.

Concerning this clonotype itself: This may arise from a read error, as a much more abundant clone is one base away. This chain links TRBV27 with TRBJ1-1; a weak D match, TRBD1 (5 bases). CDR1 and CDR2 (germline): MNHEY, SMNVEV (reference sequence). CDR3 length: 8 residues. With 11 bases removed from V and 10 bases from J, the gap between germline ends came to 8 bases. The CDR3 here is CADSVAFF. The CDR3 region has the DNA TGTGCCGACAGTGTAGCTTTCTTT.